These 32 T cell receptor beta chains share one sample of origin, sequenced in a study of a mutant IDH1 vaccine in newly diagnosed glioma. The assay was immunoSEQ multiplex PCR, and TCRdb's table has in-frame clones only and misses some. The top ten clones hold 7.2% of a sample with about 27,000 clones, roughly 84% of them seen once. Which antigens these TCRs recognize remains unknown. Time point defined: week 5, during vaccination. The study gave 300 ug of mutant IDH1 20-mer peptide per vaccine dose, with topical imiquimod. The sequenced sample was PBMCs, obtained from a glioma patient whose treatment included an IDH1 peptide vaccine. Receptor source: a man aged 35-49 years with glioma. Some clones in this sample may be carry-over from other donors' samples.

The V call is TRBV5-4, the J call TRBJ1-1, with D uncertain. With 4 bases removed from V and 1 base from J, the gap between germline ends came to 14 bases. Germline CDR1 and CDR2: SGHNT and YYREEE (reference sequence). The CDR3 covers 15 residues. The CDR3 region has the DNA TGTGCCAGCAGCCTGGCCCAAAAGGGGAACACTGAAGCTTTCTTT. The encoded protein is CASSLAQKGNTEAFF.

This rearrangement joins TRBV2 to TRBJ1-4; D perhaps matches TRBD1 (5 bases). The CDR3 spans 14 residues. Germline-derived CDR1 and CDR2 are SNHLY and FYNNEI. V shed 4 bases and J shed 4 bases, with 10 bases lying between them. The CDR3 DNA is TGTGCCAGCAGTGGGGACGGACGTAATGAAAAACTGTTTTTT. It yields the protein CASSGDGRNEKLFF.

The CDR3 nucleotides read TGTGCCATCAGCGAACTAGCGGGATTCTACGAGCAGTACTTC. It codes for CAISELAGFYEQYF. The chain recombines TRBV10-3 with TRBJ2-7; 10 bases line up with TRBD2. The J segment lost 3 bases and the V segment lost 6 bases, leaving 5 bases of the junction unmatched. CDR3 length equals 14 residues. Germline CDR1 is ENHRY and CDR2 is SYGVKD.

V usage is TRBV27 and J usage is TRBJ1-4; D possibly corresponds to TRBD1 (6 bases). V lost 2 bases and J lost 1, with 17 bases in between. CDR1 is MNHEY, CDR2 SMNVEV, per germline (reference sequence). The CDR3 has 18 amino acids. CDR3 DNA sequence: TGTGCCAGCAGTTTACGGTCCCCCCCGGGACAAACTAATGAAAAACTGTTTTTT. It specifies CASSLRSPPGQTNEKLFF.

This chain connects TRBV10-3 to TRBJ1-5; perhaps TRBD1 as D (5 bases). Germline loops: CDR1 ENHRY, CDR2 SYGVKD. CDR3 size: 14 residues. V shed 6 bases and J shed 4 bases, with 13 bases lying between them. CDR3: CAIREGSLNQPQHF. DNA for the CDR3: TGTGCCATCAGAGAGGGGTCCCTGAATCAGCCCCAGCATTTT.

The V call is TRBV9, the J call TRBJ1-2; TRBD1 matches 9 bases. After removal of 4 bases from V and 8 bases from J, the junction contained 12 bases not matched to a gene. Per germline, CDR1 SGDLS and CDR2 YYNGEE. This CDR3 contains 15 residues. CDR3 in DNA: TGTGCCAGCAGCCCCGCCGGGACAGGGACGAACGGCTACACCTTC. Translation: CASSPAGTGTNGYTF.

This rearrangement joins TRBV6-1 to TRBJ1-5; D remains ambiguous. The V end lost 1 base, the J end lost 6 bases, and 19 bases lay between the germline ends. The CDR3 length is 17 residues. Germline V gene sequence: CDR1 MNHNS, CDR2 SASEGT. The CDR3 here is CASSEGLALIGPQPQHF. As DNA, the CDR3 is TGTGCCAGCAGTGAAGGTCTGGCACTCATAGGACCTCAGCCCCAGCATTTT.

This clone was detected only a few times. The rearrangement links TRBV7-2 to TRBJ2-5; the D is unclear. Germline CDR1 is SGHTA and CDR2 is FQGNSA. V dropped 2 bases and J dropped 5 bases, with 3 bases sitting between them. This CDR3 spans 11 amino acids. Written as DNA, the CDR3 is TGTGCCAGCAGCTTAATCGAGACCCAGTACTTC. This gives the protein CASSLIETQYF.

This rearrangement joins TRBV7-8 to TRBJ1-5; weak D call: TRBD1 (6 bases). Deletions cut 4 bases from V and 9 bases from J, with 7 bases between. CDR1 SGHVS and CDR2 FQNEAQ come from the germline V gene. This CDR3 is 11 amino acids long. CDR3 region: CASSSTGPQHF. The CDR3 DNA reads as TGTGCCAGCAGCTCGACAGGGCCCCAGCATTTT.

The V and J genes are TRBV9 and TRBJ2-5; D possibly corresponds to TRBD2 (5 bases). Germline V lookup: CDR1 SGDLS, CDR2 YYNGEE. The V and J ends lost 0 bases and 5 bases respectively, with 20 bases between them. This CDR3 is 17 amino acids long. The CDR3 is CASSVEGRPLGGETQYF. DNA of the CDR3: TGTGCCAGCAGCGTAGAGGGCAGACCCTTGGGCGGGGAGACCCAGTACTTC. The whole variable domain, remainder taken from reference TRBV9 and TRBJ2-5, is DSGVTQTPKHLITATGQRVTLRCSPRSGDLSVYWYQQSLDQGLQFLIQYYNGEERAKGNILERFSAQQFPDLHSELNLSSLELGDSALYFCASSVEGRPLGGETQYFGPGTRLLVL.

The chain has TRBV6-1 and TRBJ1-5, with D tentatively TRBD1 (6 bases). There are 12 residues in the CDR3. Germline V gene lookup returns CDR1 MNHNS and CDR2 SASEGT. With 6 bases removed from V and 11 bases from J, the gap between germline ends came to 14 bases. This CDR3 is CASSPFEGAQHF. The CDR3, as DNA: TGTGCCAGCAGCCCCTTCGAGGGGGCCCAGCATTTT.

This chain uses TRBV4-1 with TRBJ1-6; D gene uncertain. Per the germline V gene, CDR1 is MGHRA and CDR2 is YSYEKL. The V and J ends lost 0 bases and 6 bases respectively, with 9 bases between them. The CDR3 has 15 amino acids. The CDR3 coding sequence is TGCGCCAGCAGCCAAGAAGGCAGATTTAATTCACCCCTCCACTTT. Its translation is CASSQEGRFNSPLHF.

The rearrangement uses TRBV19 and TRBJ2-3, with 14 nucleotides matching TRBD2. The junction had 2 bases not matched to a gene; V was cut back by 5 bases and J by 4 bases. Germline CDR1 reads LNHDA; CDR2 reads SQIVND (reference sequence). The CDR3 sequence is 15 residues long. The CDR3 protein is CASSRTSGGPDTQYF. The DNA for the CDR3 is TGTGCCAGTAGTCGGACTAGCGGGGGGCCAGATACGCAGTATTTT.

The chain links TRBV18 to TRBJ1-6; no clear D gene. There are 13 residues in the CDR3. The ends were cut back, 3 bases at V and 9 bases at J, with 9 bases in the middle. Looked up from germline, CDR1 is KGHSH and CDR2 is LQKENI. CDR3 amino acids: CASSPGTTSPLHF. CDR3 DNA sequence: TGTGCCAGCTCACCGGGAACGACTTCACCCCTCCACTTT.

J is TRBJ1-3 and V is TRBV29-1; no clear D. The V end was cut by 4 bases, the J end by 0 bases, with 7 bases between. The CDR3 contains 13 residues. Per the germline V gene, CDR1 is SQVTM and CDR2 is ANQGSEA. CDR3 nucleotide sequence: TGCAGCGTTGCGGGGAGCTCTGGAAACACCATATATTTT. Protein sequence: CSVAGSSGNTIYF.

The genes are TRBV13 and TRBJ2-3; D gene ambiguous. The CDR3 runs to 13 residues. Germline loops: CDR1 PRHDT, CDR2 FYEKMQ (reference sequence). Trimming removed 6 bases from V and 0 bases from J, with 7 bases in between. The CDR3 DNA reads TGTGCCAGCAGAGGACCGAGCACAGATACGCAGTATTTT. Amino acid sequence: CASRGPSTDTQYF.

The genes are TRBV4-3 and TRBJ2-6; TRBD2 aligns across 12 bases. Germline assignment: CDR1 LGHNA and CDR2 YSLEER. After removal of 4 bases from V and 2 bases from J, the junction contained 6 bases not matched to a gene. This CDR3 has 18 amino acids. This CDR3 reads CASSRDLAGGAGANVLTF. The CDR3 region has the DNA TGCGCCAGCAGCCGAGACCTAGCGGGGGGGGCTGGGGCCAACGTCCTGACTTTC.

The V gene is TRBV9, the J gene TRBJ2-3; no definite D call. Trimming took 0 bases from V and 6 from J, leaving 5 bases between them. Germline assignment: CDR1 SGDLS and CDR2 YYNGEE. This CDR3 spans 12 amino acids. Here the CDR3 reads CASSVEADTQYF. The DNA of the CDR3 is TGTGCCAGCAGCGTAGAGGCGGATACGCAGTATTTT.

This clone appeared a single time. CDR3 sequence reads: CASSLAGDRGYNEQFF. As DNA, the CDR3 is TGCGCCAGCAGCTTGGCGGGAGACAGGGGGTACAATGAGCAGTTCTTC. This chain uses TRBV5-1 with TRBJ2-1; 9 positions agree with TRBD1. The CDR3 is 16 amino acids. The germline gives CDR1 SGHRS, CDR2 YFSETQ. V trimming: 0 bases; J trimming: 4 bases; junction bases outside the gene matches: 5.

This clone has only one observation. The chain links TRBV4-3 to TRBJ2-7; a weak D match, TRBD1 (6 bases). CDR1 and CDR2 (germline): LGHNA, YSLEER. V was cut by 3 bases and J by 3 bases, with 15 bases left in between. This CDR3 contains 15 residues. CDR3 sequence reads: CASSQTDRPVYEQYF. For the CDR3, the DNA is TGCGCCAGCAGCCAGACGGACAGACCCGTCTACGAGCAGTACTTC.

The genes are TRBV11-2 and TRBJ2-2, with 15 bases matching TRBD2. Unmatched junction bases numbered 9, after V lost 4 bases and J lost 3 bases. Germline V lookup: CDR1 SGHAT, CDR2 FQNNGV. This CDR3 has 19 amino acids. CDR3 loop: CASSSLSGTSGGYTGELFF. CDR3 nucleotides: TGTGCCAGCAGCTCGCTATCCGGGACTAGCGGGGGGTACACCGGGGAGCTGTTTTTT.

The sample holds one count of this clone. This chain connects TRBV19 to TRBJ2-7; a possible D gene is TRBD1 (5 bases). CDR3 length: 13 residues. CDR1 and CDR2 (germline): LNHDA, SQIVND (reference sequence). Trimming took off 7 bases at V and 1 base at J, with 11 bases between the two ends. CDR3 bases: TGTGCCAGTACATTCCAGGGTTCCTACGAGCAGTACTTC. Translating gives CASTFQGSYEQYF.

This clone was picked up a small number of times. The J gene is TRBJ1-1, the V gene TRBV4-1, with no clear D. The length of the CDR3 is 15 residues. Germline V lookup: CDR1 MGHRA, CDR2 YSYEKL. V lost 2 bases and J lost 1, with 11 bases in between. CDR3 sequence: CASSQPLAENTEAFF. The CDR3 region has the DNA TGCGCCAGCAGCCAACCATTGGCCGAGAACACTGAAGCTTTCTTT.

V usage is TRBV5-6 and J usage is TRBJ1-2, with D unresolved. Trimming left V 0 bases short and J 8 bases short, with 11 bases between. CDR3 length: 13 residues. Germline values: CDR1 SGHDT, CDR2 YYEEEE. CDR3 in DNA: TGTGCCAGCAGCTTGGTGACCGCTGTGGGCTACACCTTC. Its translation: CASSLVTAVGYTF. Using reference TRBV5-6 and TRBJ1-2 for the parts outside the CDR3, the full variable domain is DAGVTQSPTHLIKTRGQQVTLRCSPKSGHDTVSWYQQALGQGPQFIFQYYEEEERQRGNFPDRFSGHQFPNYSSELNVNALLLGDSALYLCASSLVTAVGYTFGSGTRLTVV.

The V call is TRBV7-9, the J call TRBJ2-3; D is possibly TRBD2 (5 bases). V shed 10 bases and J shed 4 bases, with 15 bases lying between them. The CDR3 contains 13 residues. From germline, CDR1 is SEHNR and CDR2 FQNEAQ (reference sequence). CDR3 sequence (DNA): TGTGCCACACGACCGGAGGCGGCAGATACGCAGTATTTT. Translation: CATRPEAADTQYF.

This chain connects TRBV2 to TRBJ1-1, with TRBD1 matching 9 bases. The germline CDR1 and CDR2 sequences are SNHLY and FYNNEI. This CDR3 spans 17 amino acids. The V gene end was trimmed by 5 bases and the J gene end by 3 bases; junction bases not matched to a gene: 13. The CDR3 protein is CASSTFFLRDRDTEAFF. For the CDR3, the DNA is TGTGCCAGCAGTACCTTCTTCCTCCGGGACAGGGACACTGAAGCTTTCTTT. The whole variable domain, remainder taken from reference TRBV2 and TRBJ1-1, is EPEVTQTPSHQVTQMGQEVILRCVPISNHLYFYWYRQILGQKVEFLVSFYNNEISEKSEIFDDQFSVERPDGSNFTLKIRSTKLEDSAMYFCASSTFFLRDRDTEAFFGQGTRLTVV.

In its sample, this clone was seen once. V and J are TRBV19 and TRBJ1-6; D gene unclear. Trimming stripped 3 bases from V and 8 bases from J, with 5 bases between. CDR1 is LNHDA and CDR2 is SQIVND in the germline V gene (reference sequence). The CDR3 covers 12 residues. CDR3 coding DNA: TGTGCCAGTAGTATGCCCGATTCACCCCTCCACTTT. Its translation: CASSMPDSPLHF.

The V gene is TRBV30, the J gene TRBJ2-3; TRBD2 agrees at 10 bases. Germline trimming cut 2 bases from V and 4 bases from J; bases unmatched to any gene: 3. Germline assignment: CDR1 GTSNPN and CDR2 SVGIG (reference sequence). The CDR3 contains 14 residues. The CDR3 DNA sequence: TGTGCCTGGAGTAGCGGGGGGGCCGCAGATACGCAGTATTTT. Translation gives CAWSSGGAADTQYF.

The chain has TRBV19 and TRBJ1-1; D might be TRBD1 (6 bases). Germline lookup yields CDR1 LNHDA and CDR2 SQIVND (reference sequence). The CDR3 length is 12 residues. V was cut by 3 bases and J by 9 bases, with 11 bases left in between. As DNA, the CDR3 is TGTGCCAGTAGTATCCGGACAGATCAAGCTTTCTTT. Protein: CASSIRTDQAFF.

This chain links TRBV28 with TRBJ1-1; the D gene is possibly TRBD1 (5 bases). The CDR3 extends over 18 amino acids. The V end lost 1 base, the J end lost 1 base, and 19 bases lay between the germline ends. Germline V gives CDR1 MDHEN, CDR2 SYDVKM. The CDR3 sequence: CASSLSRGSGLWNTEAFF. CDR3 nucleotides: TGTGCCAGCAGTTTATCCCGGGGATCAGGGCTCTGGAACACTGAAGCTTTCTTT.

This clone has only one observation. The V and J genes are TRBV30 and TRBJ2-7; 9 nucleotides match TRBD1. The CDR3 has 17 amino acids. The germline CDR1 and CDR2 sequences are GTSNPN and SVGIG (reference sequence). The trim removed 3 bases at V and 4 bases at J, leaving 16 bases unmatched. CDR3: CAWRPPSGTGRRYEQYF. CDR3 nucleotides: TGTGCCTGGAGACCCCCCTCCGGGACAGGGAGGAGGTACGAGCAGTACTTC.

V is TRBV19 and J is TRBJ1-5; D might be TRBD1 (5 bases). Per the germline V gene, CDR1 is LNHDA and CDR2 is SQIVND (reference sequence). V was trimmed by 9 bases and J by 7 bases, leaving 16 bases between them. This CDR3 is 13 amino acids long. The CDR3 here is CASHVGVGQPQHF. The CDR3 region has the DNA TGTGCCAGCCACGTGGGGGTCGGGCAGCCCCAGCATTTT.